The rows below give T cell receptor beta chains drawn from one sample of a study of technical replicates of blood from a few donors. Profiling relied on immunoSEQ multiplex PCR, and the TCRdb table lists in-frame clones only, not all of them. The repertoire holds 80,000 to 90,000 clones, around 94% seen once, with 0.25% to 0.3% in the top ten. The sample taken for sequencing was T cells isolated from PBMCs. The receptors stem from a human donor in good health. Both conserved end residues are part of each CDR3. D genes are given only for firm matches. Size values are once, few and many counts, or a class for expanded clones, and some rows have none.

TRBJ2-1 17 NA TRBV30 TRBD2 CAWSITSGGRSYNEQFF TGTGCCTGGAGTATAACTAGCGGGGGACGATCCTACAATGAGCAGTTCTTC
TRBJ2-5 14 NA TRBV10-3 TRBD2 CAISGSRGVETQYF TGTGCCATCAGTGGAAGTCGGGGGGTTGAGACCCAGTACTTC
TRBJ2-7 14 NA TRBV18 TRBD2 CASSPTSSMSEQYF TGTGCCAGCTCTCCGACTAGCAGTATGAGCGAGCAGTACTTC
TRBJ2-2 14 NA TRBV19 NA CASSKGVNTGELFF TGTGCCAGTAGCAAGGGGGTCAACACCGGGGAGCTGTTTTTT
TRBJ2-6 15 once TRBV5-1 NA CASSLPLSGANVLTF TGCGCCAGCAGCTTGCCCCTCTCTGGGGCCAACGTCCTGACTTTC
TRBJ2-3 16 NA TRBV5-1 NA CASSPYRQTSTDTQYF TGCGCCAGCAGCCCGTACAGGCAAACTAGCACAGATACGCAGTATTTT
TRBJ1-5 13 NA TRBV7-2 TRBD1 CASSSGQGQPQHF TGTGCCAGCAGCTCAGGACAGGGACAGCCCCAGCATTTT
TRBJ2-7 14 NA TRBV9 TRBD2 CASSSFSGGYEQYF TGTGCCAGCAGTAGTTTCAGCGGGGGATACGAGCAGTACTTC
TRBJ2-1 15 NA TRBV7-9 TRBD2 CASSLSGRGYNEQFF TGTGCCAGCAGCTTGAGCGGGAGGGGGTACAATGAGCAGTTCTTC
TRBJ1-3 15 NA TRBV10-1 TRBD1 CASSTGQASGNTIYF TGCGCCAGCAGCACCGGACAGGCCTCTGGAAACACCATATATTTT
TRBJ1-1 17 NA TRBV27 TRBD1 CASSTIRDREAYTEAFF TGTGCCAGCAGTACAATCCGGGACAGGGAAGCCTACACTGAAGCTTTCTTT
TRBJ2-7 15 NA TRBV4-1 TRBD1 CASSRRLTGSYEQYF TGCGCCAGCAGCCGGAGATTGACAGGGTCCTACGAGCAGTACTTC
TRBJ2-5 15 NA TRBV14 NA CASSQDLARAATQYF TGTGCCAGCAGCCAAGACCTTGCCAGGGCGGCGACCCAGTACTTC
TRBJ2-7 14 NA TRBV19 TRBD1 CASSMARGNYEQYF TGTGCCAGTAGTATGGCCAGGGGGAACTACGAGCAGTACTTC
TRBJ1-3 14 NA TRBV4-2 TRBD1 CASSPGTVGNTIYF TGTGCCAGCAGCCCGGGGACAGTTGGAAACACCATATATTTT
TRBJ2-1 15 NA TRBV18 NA CASSPPAGANNEQFF TGTGCCAGCTCACCACCGGCGGGGGCTAACAATGAGCAGTTCTTC
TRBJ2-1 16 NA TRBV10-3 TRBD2 CAISDQTSGGAYEQFF TGTGCCATCAGTGATCAAACTAGCGGGGGGGCCTATGAGCAGTTCTTC
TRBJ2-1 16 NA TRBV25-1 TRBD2 CASSETSGRMYNEQFF TGTGCCAGCAGTGAAACTAGCGGGAGGATGTACAATGAGCAGTTCTTC
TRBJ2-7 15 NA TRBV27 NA CASSLIRRGNYEQYF TGTGCCAGCAGTTTAATAAGGAGGGGAAACTACGAGCAGTACTTC
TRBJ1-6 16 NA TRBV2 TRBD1 CASSAPQGQVNSPLHF TGTGCCAGCAGTGCTCCCCAGGGACAGGTTAATTCACCCCTCCACTTT
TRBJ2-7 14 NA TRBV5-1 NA CASSFASGRDEQYF TGCGCCAGCAGCTTCGCCAGTGGCAGGGACGAGCAGTACTTC
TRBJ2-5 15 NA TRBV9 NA CASSVSGQTQETQYF TGTGCCAGCAGCGTATCAGGACAGACTCAAGAGACCCAGTACTTC
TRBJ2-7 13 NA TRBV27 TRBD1 CASSSRGPGEQYF TGTGCCAGCAGTTCTAGGGGGCCGGGGGAGCAGTACTTC
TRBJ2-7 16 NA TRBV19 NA CASSLRDTYTPYEQYF TGTGCCAGTAGTCTTCGGGACACCTACACCCCCTACGAGCAGTACTTC
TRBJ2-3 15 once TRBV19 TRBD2 CASTNEAGAADTQYF TGTGCCAGTACAAATGAGGCGGGAGCTGCAGATACGCAGTATTTT
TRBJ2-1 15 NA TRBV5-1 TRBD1 CASSLKDRVNNEQFF TGCGCCAGCAGCTTGAAGGACAGGGTAAACAATGAGCAGTTCTTC
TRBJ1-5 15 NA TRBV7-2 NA CASSSGEGSNQPQHF TGTGCCAGCAGCTCAGGGGAGGGAAGCAATCAGCCCCAGCATTTT
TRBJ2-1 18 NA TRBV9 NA CASSVARGKIAGHNEQFF TGTGCCAGCAGCGTAGCTAGGGGGAAAATAGCCGGACACAATGAGCAGTTCTTC
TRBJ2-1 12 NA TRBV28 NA CASSPDSNEQFF TGTGCCAGCAGTCCCGACAGCAATGAGCAGTTCTTC
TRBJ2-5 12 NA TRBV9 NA CASSARQGTQYF TGTGCCAGCAGCGCCCGGCAGGGGACCCAGTACTTC
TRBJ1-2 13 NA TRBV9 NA CASSLQGRGGYTF TGTGCCAGCAGCTTGCAGGGCCGTGGGGGCTACACCTTC
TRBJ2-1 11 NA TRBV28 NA CASSLEYEQFF TGTGCCAGCAGTCTCGAGTATGAGCAGTTCTTC
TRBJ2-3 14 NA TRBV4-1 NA CASSQTRSADTQYF TGCGCCAGCAGCCAAACTAGGTCGGCAGATACGCAGTATTTT
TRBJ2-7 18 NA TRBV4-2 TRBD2 CASSQGLRLAGGNYEQYF TGTGCCAGCAGCCAAGGTCTTCGGCTAGCGGGAGGTAACTACGAGCAGTACTTC
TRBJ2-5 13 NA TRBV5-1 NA CASSLASQETQYF TGCGCCAGCAGCTTGGCCAGCCAAGAGACCCAGTACTTC
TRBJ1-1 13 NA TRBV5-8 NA CASSLQWNTEAFF TGTGCCAGCAGCTTACAGTGGAACACTGAAGCTTTCTTT
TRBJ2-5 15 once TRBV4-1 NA CASSQGQINQETQYF TGCGCCAGCAGCCAAGGGCAGATAAACCAAGAGACCCAGTACTTC
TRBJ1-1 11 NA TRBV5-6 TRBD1 CASMTGPLAFF TGTGCCAGCATGACAGGGCCATTGGCTTTCTTT
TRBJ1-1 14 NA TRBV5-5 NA CASSLYEGPTEAFF TGTGCCAGCAGCTTGTATGAGGGCCCCACTGAAGCTTTCTTT
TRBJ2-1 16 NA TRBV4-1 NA CASSQVMTRSSDEQFF TGCGCCAGCAGCCAAGTGATGACTAGGTCATCGGATGAGCAGTTCTTC
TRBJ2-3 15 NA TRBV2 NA CASSDRTASTDTQYF TGTGCCAGCAGTGATAGGACAGCTAGCACAGATACGCAGTATTTT
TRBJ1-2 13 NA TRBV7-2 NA CASSPEGTLGYTF TGTGCCAGCAGCCCTGAGGGGACTCTGGGCTACACCTTC
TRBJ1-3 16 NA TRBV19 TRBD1 CASSVAGGPSGNTIYF TGTGCCAGTAGTGTTGCAGGGGGCCCCTCTGGAAACACCATATATTTT
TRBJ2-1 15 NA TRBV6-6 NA CASTIGYSGDNEQFF TGTGCCAGCACCATCGGCTATTCGGGGGACAATGAGCAGTTCTTC
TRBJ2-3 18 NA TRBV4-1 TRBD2 CASSQDGGLATSTDTQYF TGCGCCAGCAGCCAAGATGGGGGACTAGCGACTAGCACAGATACGCAGTATTTT
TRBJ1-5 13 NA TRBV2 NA CASGGQFNQPQHF TGTGCCAGCGGTGGACAGTTCAATCAGCCCCAGCATTTT
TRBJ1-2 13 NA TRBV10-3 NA CAISEGGSGGYTF TGTGCCATCAGTGAGGGGGGGTCTGGAGGCTACACCTTC
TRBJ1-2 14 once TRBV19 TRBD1 CASSMWTGTYGYTF TGTGCCAGTAGTATGTGGACAGGGACCTATGGCTACACCTTC
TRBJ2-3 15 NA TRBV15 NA CATSRDWGSTDTQYF TGTGCCACCAGCAGAGATTGGGGCAGCACAGATACGCAGTATTTT
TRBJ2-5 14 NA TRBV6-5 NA CASSYRVAVATQYF TGTGCCAGCAGTTATCGGGTAGCAGTTGCGACCCAGTACTTC
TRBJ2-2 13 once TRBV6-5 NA CASRDFNTGELFF TGTGCCAGCAGGGACTTCAACACCGGGGAGCTGTTTTTT
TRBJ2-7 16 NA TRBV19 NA CASRVQAGLSSGEQYF TGTGCCAGTAGAGTACAGGCGGGACTTTCCTCGGGCGAGCAGTACTTC
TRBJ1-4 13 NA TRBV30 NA CAWSFGPNEKLFF TGTGCCTGGAGTTTTGGGCCTAATGAAAAACTGTTTTTT
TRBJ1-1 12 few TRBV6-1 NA CASSLPGSEAFF TGTGCCAGCAGCCTCCCAGGTTCTGAAGCTTTCTTT
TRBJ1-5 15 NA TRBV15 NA CATSRALNSNQPQHF TGTGCCACCAGCAGAGCACTTAATAGCAATCAGCCCCAGCATTTT